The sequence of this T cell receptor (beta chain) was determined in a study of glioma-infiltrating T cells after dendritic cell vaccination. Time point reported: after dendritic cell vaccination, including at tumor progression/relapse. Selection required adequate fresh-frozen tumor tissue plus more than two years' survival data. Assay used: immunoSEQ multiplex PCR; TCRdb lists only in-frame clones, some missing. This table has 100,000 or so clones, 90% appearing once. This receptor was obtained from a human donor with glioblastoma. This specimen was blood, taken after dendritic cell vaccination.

In nucleotides, the CDR3 is TGTGCCAGCTCACCCTCGAGAAACAGGGAGTCTGAAGCTTTCTTT. It codes for CASSPSRNRESEAFF. This rearrangement joins TRBV18 to TRBJ1-1, with a possible D match to TRBD1 (6 bases). The CDR3 totals 15 residues. V dropped 3 bases and J dropped 6 bases, with 17 bases sitting between them. CDR1 and CDR2 (germline): KGHSH, LQKENI.